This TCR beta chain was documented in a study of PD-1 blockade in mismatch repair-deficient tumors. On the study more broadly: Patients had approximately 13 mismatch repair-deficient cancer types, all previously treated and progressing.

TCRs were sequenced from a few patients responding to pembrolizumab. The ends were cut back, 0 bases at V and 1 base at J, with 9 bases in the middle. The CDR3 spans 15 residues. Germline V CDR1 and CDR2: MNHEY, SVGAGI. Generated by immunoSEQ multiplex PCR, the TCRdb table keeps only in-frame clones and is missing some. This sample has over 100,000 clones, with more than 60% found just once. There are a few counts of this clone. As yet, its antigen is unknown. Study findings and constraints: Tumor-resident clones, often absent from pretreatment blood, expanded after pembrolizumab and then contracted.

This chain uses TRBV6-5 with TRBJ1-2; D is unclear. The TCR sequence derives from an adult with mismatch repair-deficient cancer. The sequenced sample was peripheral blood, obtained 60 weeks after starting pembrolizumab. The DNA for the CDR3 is TGTGCCAGCAGTTACTCGAAGGGCAGTAACTATGGCTACACCTTC. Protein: CASSYSKGSNYGYTF.